The clone carrying this TCR beta chain has more than one count but fewer than ten. Trimming pared 5 bases from V and 1 base from J, leaving 8 bases between. The germline gives CDR1 PRHDT, CDR2 FYEKMQ (reference sequence). The length of the CDR3 is 13 residues. The sample originates from a study of cytomegalovirus exposure and HLA in healthy donors. PCR primers comprised 60 Vbeta and 13 Jbeta primers. Clones were read by immunoSEQ multiplex PCR, and TCRdb kept only the in-frame ones, dropping some. Seen here are roughly 110,000 clones, 70% to 85% observed once, and the top ten hold 10% to 11%. This TCR derives from a man aged 35 to 55 in good health and CMV-seropositive. The material sequenced was PBMCs. The chain couples TRBV13 to TRBJ1-1, with D unclear. The DNA of the CDR3 is TGTGCCAGCAGCCTGCGTGGGAACACTGAAGCTTTCTTT. This encodes CASSLRGNTEAFF. Variable domain in full (rest from reference TRBV13 and TRBJ1-1): AAGVIQSPRHLIKEKRETATLKCYPIPRHDTVYWYQQGPGQDPQFLISFYEKMQSDKGSIPDRFSAQQFSDYHSELNMSSLELGDSALYFCASSLRGNTEAFFGQGTRLTVV.